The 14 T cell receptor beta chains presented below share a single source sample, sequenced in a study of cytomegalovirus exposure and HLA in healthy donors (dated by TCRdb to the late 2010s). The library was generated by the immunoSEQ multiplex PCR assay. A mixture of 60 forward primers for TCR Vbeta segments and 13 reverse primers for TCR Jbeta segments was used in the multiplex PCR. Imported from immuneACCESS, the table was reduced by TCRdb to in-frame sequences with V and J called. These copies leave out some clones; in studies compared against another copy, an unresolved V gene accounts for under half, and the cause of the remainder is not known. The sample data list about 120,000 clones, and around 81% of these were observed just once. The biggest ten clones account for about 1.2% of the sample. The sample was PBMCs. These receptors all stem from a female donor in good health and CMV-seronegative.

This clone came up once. The CDR3 protein is CAWGRDSANVLTF. The CDR3 nucleotides read TGTGCCTGGGGACGGGACTCGGCCAACGTCCTGACTTTC. This sequence joins TRBV30 and TRBJ2-6; a possible D gene is TRBD2 (6 bases). The CDR3 runs 13 residues. Trimming removed 5 bases at V and 6 bases at J, with 11 bases between. Looked up from germline, CDR1 is GTSNPN and CDR2 is SVGIG (reference sequence).

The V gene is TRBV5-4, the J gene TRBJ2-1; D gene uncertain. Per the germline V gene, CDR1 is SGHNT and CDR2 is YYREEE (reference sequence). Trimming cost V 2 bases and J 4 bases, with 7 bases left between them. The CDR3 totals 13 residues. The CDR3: CASSFSGYNEQFF. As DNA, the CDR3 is TGTGCCAGCAGCTTCTCCGGGTACAATGAGCAGTTCTTC.

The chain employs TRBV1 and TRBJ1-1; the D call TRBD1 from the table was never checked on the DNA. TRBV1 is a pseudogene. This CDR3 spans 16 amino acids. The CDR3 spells CTSSQAQDRGGTEAFF. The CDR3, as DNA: TGCACCAGCAGCCAAGCCCAGGACAGGGGAGGCACTGAAGCTTTCTTT.

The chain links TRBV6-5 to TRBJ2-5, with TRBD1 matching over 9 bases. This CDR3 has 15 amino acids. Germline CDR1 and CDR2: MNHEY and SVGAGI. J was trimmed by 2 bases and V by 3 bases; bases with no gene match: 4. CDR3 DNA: TGTGCCAGCAGTTATCCCGGGACAGGGCAAGAGACCCAGTACTTC. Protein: CASSYPGTGQETQYF.

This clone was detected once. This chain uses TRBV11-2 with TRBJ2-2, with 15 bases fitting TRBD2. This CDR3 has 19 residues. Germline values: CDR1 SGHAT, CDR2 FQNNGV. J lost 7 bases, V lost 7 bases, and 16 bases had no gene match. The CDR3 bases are TGTGCCAGCACCCAGCCCGGGACTAGCGGGAGGAAGGCAGGCGGGGAGCTGTTTTTT. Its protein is CASTQPGTSGRKAGGELFF.

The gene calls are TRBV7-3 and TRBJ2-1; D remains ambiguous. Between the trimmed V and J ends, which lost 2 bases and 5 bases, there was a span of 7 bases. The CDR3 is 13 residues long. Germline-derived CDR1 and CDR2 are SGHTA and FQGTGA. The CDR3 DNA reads TGTGCCAGCAGCTTATCCCAGGACAATGAGCAGTTCTTC. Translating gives CASSLSQDNEQFF.

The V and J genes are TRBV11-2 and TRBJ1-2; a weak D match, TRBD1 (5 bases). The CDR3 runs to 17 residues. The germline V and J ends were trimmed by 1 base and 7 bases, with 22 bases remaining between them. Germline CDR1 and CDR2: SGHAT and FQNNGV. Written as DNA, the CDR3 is TGTGCCAGCAGCTTAGGCTCTCGCAGGGAGGGAATCAGTGGCTACACCTTC. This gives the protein CASSLGSRREGISGYTF.

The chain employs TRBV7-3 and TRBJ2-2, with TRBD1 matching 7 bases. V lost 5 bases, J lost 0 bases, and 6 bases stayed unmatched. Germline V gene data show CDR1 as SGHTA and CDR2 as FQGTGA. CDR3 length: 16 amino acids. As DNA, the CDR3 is TGTGCCAGCAGCATACAGGGGTTTCCGAACACCGGGGAGCTGTTTTTT. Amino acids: CASSIQGFPNTGELFF. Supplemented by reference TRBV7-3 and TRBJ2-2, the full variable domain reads GAGVSQTPSNKVTEKGKYVELRCDPISGHTALYWYRQSLGQGPEFLIYFQGTGAADDSGLPNDRFFAVRPEGSVSTLKIQRTERGDSAVYLCASSIQGFPNTGELFFGEGSRLTVL.

In DNA form, the CDR3 reads TGTGCCAGCAGTTACATCCCCAGGGGTCATTCACCCCTCCACTTT. This gives the protein CASSYIPRGHSPLHF. The rearrangement joins TRBV6-5 to TRBJ1-6; possibly TRBD1 for D (6 bases). The CDR3 loop spans 15 amino acids. Trimming stripped 2 bases from V and 8 bases from J, with 13 bases between. Germline values: CDR1 MNHEY, CDR2 SVGAGI.

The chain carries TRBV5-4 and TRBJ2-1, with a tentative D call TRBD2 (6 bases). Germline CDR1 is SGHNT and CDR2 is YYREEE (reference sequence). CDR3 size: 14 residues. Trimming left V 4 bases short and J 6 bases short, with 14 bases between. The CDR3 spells CASSLQDGSNEQFF. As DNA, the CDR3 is TGTGCCAGCAGCCTACAAGACGGGAGCAATGAGCAGTTCTTC.

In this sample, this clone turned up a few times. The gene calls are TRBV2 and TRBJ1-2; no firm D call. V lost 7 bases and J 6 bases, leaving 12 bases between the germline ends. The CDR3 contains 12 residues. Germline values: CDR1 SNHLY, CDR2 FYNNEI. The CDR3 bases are TGTGCCAGCACTCAGATTCGGGATGGCTACACCTTC. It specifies CASTQIRDGYTF.

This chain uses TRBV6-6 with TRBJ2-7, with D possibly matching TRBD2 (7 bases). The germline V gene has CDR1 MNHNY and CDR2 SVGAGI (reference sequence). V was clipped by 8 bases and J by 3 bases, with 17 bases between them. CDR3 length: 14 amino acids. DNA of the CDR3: TGTGCCAGCGAACACGAGGGGGGGGACTACGAGCAGTACTTC. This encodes CASEHEGGDYEQYF.

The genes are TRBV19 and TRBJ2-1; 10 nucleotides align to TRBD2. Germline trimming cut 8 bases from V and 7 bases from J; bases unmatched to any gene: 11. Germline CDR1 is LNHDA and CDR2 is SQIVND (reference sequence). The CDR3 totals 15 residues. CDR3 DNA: TGTGCCAGTTCAACTAGCGGGACTGCTTGGAATGAGCAGTTCTTC. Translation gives CASSTSGTAWNEQFF. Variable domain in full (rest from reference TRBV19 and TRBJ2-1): DGGITQSPKYLFRKEGQNVTLSCEQNLNHDAMYWYRQDPGQGLRLIYYSQIVNDFQKGDIAEGYSVSREKKESFPLTVTSAQKNPTAFYLCASSTSGTAWNEQFFGPGTRLTVL.

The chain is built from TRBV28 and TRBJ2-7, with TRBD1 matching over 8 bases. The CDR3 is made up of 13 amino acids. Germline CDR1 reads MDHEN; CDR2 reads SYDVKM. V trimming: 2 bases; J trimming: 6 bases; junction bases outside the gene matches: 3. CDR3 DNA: TGTGCCAGCAGTTTACGGACAGGGTTCGAGCAGTACTTC. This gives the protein CASSLRTGFEQYF.